This TCR beta chain was obtained from a study of T cells in Graves' hyperthyroidism and ophthalmopathy. Overall study: Specimen type is peripheral blood, collected at initial diagnosis prior to any treatment.

CDR1 KGHSH and CDR2 LQKENI come from the germline V gene. This CDR3 region has 15 residues. The V end lost 3 bases, the J end lost 4 bases, and 13 bases lay between the germline ends. Amplification of TCR beta CDR3 regions was performed using RNA transcripts as template. During a first-round RT-PCR of the TCR CDR3, the HTBI primer set was used. TCRdb reanalysed the multiplex PCR reads using MiXCR and keeps one entry per CDR3 protein. The sample shows about 260,000 distinct CDR3 sequences, 25% to 30% of them seen only once. This clonotype came up a few times. Clinical symptoms, serum thyroxine, TRAb, thyroid ultrasound and orbital computed tomography established diagnosis. The blood sample predates any ophthalmopathy symptoms, coming from first hyperthyroidism diagnosis. The PBMCs were sourced from fresh peripheral blood (approximately 9.6 ml).

The J gene is TRBJ1-5, the V gene TRBV18, with D hard to call. The sequence derives from a man aged 40-49 years with Graves' hyperthyroidism that later progressed to Graves' ophthalmopathy. Input material: blood. CDR3 sequence reads: CASSPSSDGNQPQHF. The DNA of the CDR3 is TGTGCCAGCTCACCGTCCTCGGACGGGAATCAGCCCCAGCATTTT.